The present T cell receptor (beta chain) was sequenced within a study of blood T cell repertoires in COVID-19. The protocol was immunoSEQ multiplex PCR, while the TCRdb copy is restricted to in-frame clones and leaves out a portion. The table shows 350,000 to 450,000 clones, with around 86% occurring only once. This CDR3 is 16 amino acids long. V was clipped by 6 bases and J by 1 base; unmatched bases: 8. Germline lookup yields CDR1 MGHRA and CDR2 YSYEKL. Sequencing was done on a sample of peripheral blood. V gene TRBV4-1 combines with J gene TRBJ2-2, with TRBD1 matching 7 bases. This clonotype originated in a human donor in a cohort sampled during active COVID-19. CDR3 DNA: TGCGCCAGCAGTCCGACAGGGCGCGGGAACACCGGGGAGCTGTTTTTT. The encoded protein is CASSPTGRGNTGELFF.